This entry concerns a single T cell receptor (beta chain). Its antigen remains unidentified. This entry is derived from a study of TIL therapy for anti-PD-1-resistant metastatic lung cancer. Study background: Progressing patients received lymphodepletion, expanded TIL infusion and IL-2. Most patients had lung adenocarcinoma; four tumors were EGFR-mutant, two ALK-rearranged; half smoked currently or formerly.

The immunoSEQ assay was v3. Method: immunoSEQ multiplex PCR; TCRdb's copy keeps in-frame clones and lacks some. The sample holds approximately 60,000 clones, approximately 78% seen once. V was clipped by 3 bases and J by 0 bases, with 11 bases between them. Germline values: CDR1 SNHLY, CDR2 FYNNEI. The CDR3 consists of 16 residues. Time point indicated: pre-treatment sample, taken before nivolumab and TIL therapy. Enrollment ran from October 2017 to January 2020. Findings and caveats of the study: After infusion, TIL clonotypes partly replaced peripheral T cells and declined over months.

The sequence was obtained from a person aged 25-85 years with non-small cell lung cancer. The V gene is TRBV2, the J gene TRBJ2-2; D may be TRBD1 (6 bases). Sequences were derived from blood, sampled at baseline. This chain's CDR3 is CASSETGFANTGELFF. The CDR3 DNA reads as TGTGCCAGCAGTGAGACAGGCTTTGCGAACACCGGGGAGCTGTTTTTT.